This T cell receptor beta chain is drawn from a study of molecular identifiers for immune sequencing clone quantification. TCRdb passed the PCR reads through MiXCR, listing each CDR3 protein once. The sample contains more than 450,000 distinct CDR3 sequences, about 26% of which appear only once. This clonotype was recorded at least ten times. The sequenced sample consisted of naive CD8+ T cells from blood, with Jurkat cell RNA spiked in. Indicated subset: FACS-sorted CD8+CD4-CCR7+CD45RA+ naive T cells. This TCR came from a human donor in good health. Some libraries in this study had Jurkat cell RNA spiked in.

The CDR3 DNA follows: TGTGCCAGCAGCTTCTCTGGGTCTAGCGCTGAAGCTTTCTTT. This codes for CASSFSGSSAEAFF. The chain recombines TRBV13 with TRBJ1-1; no firm D call. V lost 3 bases and J 6 bases, leaving 14 bases between the germline ends. CDR1 and CDR2 (germline): PRHDT, FYEKMQ (reference sequence). This CDR3 is built from 14 residues.